One sample yielded the 9 T cell receptor beta chains listed below, sequenced in a study of T cell responses to AZD1222 COVID-19 vaccine. TCRdb's copy holds only in-frame clones and misses some; the assay was immunoSEQ multiplex PCR. The sample lists 57,000 or so clones, over 65% seen once, with around 3.5% in the top ten. The sequencing used peripheral blood, collected 28 days after the second AZD1222 dose. The receptors were sampled from an adult who received the AZD1222 COVID-19 vaccine.

The J gene is TRBJ1-1, the V gene TRBV4-1, with D perhaps matching TRBD1 (5 bases). This CDR3 has 15 residues. V was cut by 2 bases and J by 6 bases, with 16 bases left in between. The germline V gene has CDR1 MGHRA and CDR2 YSYEKL. For the CDR3, the DNA is TGCGCCAGCAGCCAACTTAAGGGCGGGGCCCCTGAAGCTTTCTTT. It is translated as CASSQLKGGAPEAFF.

This chain links TRBV28 with TRBJ1-1; D not resolved. Trimming took off 3 bases at V and 4 bases at J, with 6 bases between the two ends. This CDR3 has 12 residues. Germline loops: CDR1 MDHEN, CDR2 SYDVKM. The CDR3 DNA follows: TGTGCCAGCAGTTTTGAGGGCACTGAAGCTTTCTTT. Protein sequence: CASSFEGTEAFF. Combining the CDR3 with reference TRBV28 and TRBJ1-1 gives the whole variable domain DVKVTQSSRYLVKRTGEKVFLECVQDMDHENMFWYRQDPGLGLRLIYFSYDVKMKEKGDIPEGYSVSREKKERFSLILESASTNQTSMYLCASSFEGTEAFFGQGTRLTVV.

The chain links TRBV11-2 to TRBJ2-1, with D tentatively TRBD2 (5 bases). Per the germline V gene, CDR1 is SGHAT and CDR2 is FQNNGV. V was pared by 0 bases and J by 10 bases, with 16 bases between. This CDR3 has 15 amino acids. DNA for the CDR3: TGTGCCAGCAGCTTAGATCGAGGGCCACTTACCGAGCAGTTCTTC. Translation: CASSLDRGPLTEQFF.

The rearrangement uses TRBV4-2 and TRBJ1-2; no reliable D call. V was trimmed by 0 bases and J by 4 bases, leaving 12 bases between them. CDR3 length: 15 residues. Per the germline V gene, CDR1 is LGHNA and CDR2 is YNFKEQ. CDR3 sequence reads: CASSQDKWASYGYTF. The CDR3 coding sequence is TGTGCCAGCAGCCAAGATAAATGGGCCAGCTATGGCTACACCTTC.

V gene TRBV28 combines with J gene TRBJ1-2; tentatively, D is TRBD1 (5 bases). This CDR3 has 14 amino acids. Germline V gene lookup returns CDR1 MDHEN and CDR2 SYDVKM. V lost 6 bases and J lost 1, with 12 bases in between. In DNA, the CDR3 is TGTGCCAGCAGCGATGGGGACCTTAACTATGGCTACACCTTC. Translating gives CASSDGDLNYGYTF.

The rearrangement uses TRBV30 and TRBJ1-1; D is unclear. Trimming pared 1 base from V and 3 bases from J, leaving 12 bases between. This CDR3 contains 14 residues. The V gene's germline CDR1 is GTSNPN and CDR2 SVGIG (reference sequence). CDR3 protein: CAWSESGHHTEAFF. CDR3 bases: TGTGCCTGGAGTGAATCCGGGCATCACACTGAAGCTTTCTTT.

The chain has TRBV6-1 and TRBJ1-2; D might be TRBD1 (5 bases). The germline V and J ends were trimmed by 2 bases and 13 bases, with 17 bases remaining between them. The CDR3 sequence is 13 residues long. The V gene's germline CDR1 is MNHNS and CDR2 SASEGT. CDR3 sequence (DNA): TGTGCCAGCAGTGAAAGGACACGAGACAGCTCCACCTTC. This translates into CASSERTRDSSTF.

The chain carries TRBV19 and TRBJ1-6; weak D call: TRBD1 (5 bases). From germline, CDR1 is LNHDA and CDR2 SQIVND (reference sequence). The CDR3 has 15 residues. The V end was cut by 5 bases, the J end by 0 bases, with 8 bases between. CDR3 amino acids: CASSSRASYNSPLHF. As DNA, the CDR3 is TGTGCCAGTAGTTCCAGGGCCTCCTATAATTCACCCCTCCACTTT.

The rearrangement links TRBV5-1 to TRBJ2-2; tentative D call: TRBD1 (6 bases). Looked up from germline, CDR1 is SGHRS and CDR2 is YFSETQ. The CDR3 consists of 14 residues. With 1 base removed from V and 3 bases from J, the gap between germline ends came to 7 bases. CDR3 nucleotide sequence: TGCGCCAGCAGCTTGAGGACAGACACCGGGGAGCTGTTTTTT. The encoded protein is CASSLRTDTGELFF.